This entry describes one T cell receptor (beta chain). This sample stems from a study of shared T cell receptors in the human thymus. The CDR3 runs to 12 residues. Germline loops: CDR1 ENHRY, CDR2 SYGVKD. Trimming stripped 2 bases from V and 9 bases from J, with 8 bases between. Profiling relied on immunoSEQ multiplex PCR, and the TCRdb table lists in-frame clones only, not all of them. The sample contains roughly 500,000 clones, around 78% of which appear only once. These same data were also listed under a study on human thymus T cells.

The origin of this receptor is a boy under two years old with a congenital heart defect. The chain is built from TRBV10-3 and TRBJ2-1; D call uncertain. Sequencing was done on a sample of thymocytes. As DNA, the CDR3 is TGTGCCATCAGTGAGGCGCCAAGTGAGCAGTTCTTC. Translation: CAISEAPSEQFF.